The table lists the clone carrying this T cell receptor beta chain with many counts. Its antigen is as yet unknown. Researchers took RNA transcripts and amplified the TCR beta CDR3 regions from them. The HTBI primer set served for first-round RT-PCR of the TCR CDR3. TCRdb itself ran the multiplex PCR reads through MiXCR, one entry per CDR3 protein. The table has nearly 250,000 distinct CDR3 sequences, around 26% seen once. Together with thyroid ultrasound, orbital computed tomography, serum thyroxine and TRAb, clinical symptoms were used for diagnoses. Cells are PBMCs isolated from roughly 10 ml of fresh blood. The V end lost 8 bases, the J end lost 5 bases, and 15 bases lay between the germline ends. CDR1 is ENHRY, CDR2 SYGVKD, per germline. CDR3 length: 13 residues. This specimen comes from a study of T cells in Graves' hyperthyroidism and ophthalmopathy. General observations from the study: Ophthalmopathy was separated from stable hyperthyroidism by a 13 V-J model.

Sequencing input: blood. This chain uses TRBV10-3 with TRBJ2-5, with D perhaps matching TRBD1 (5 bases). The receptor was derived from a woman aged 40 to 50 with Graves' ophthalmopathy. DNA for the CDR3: TGTGCCATCGGAGTAGGGGCTTGGGAGACCCAGTACTTC. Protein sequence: CAIGVGAWETQYF.